This entry concerns a single T cell receptor (beta chain). Its target is unknown. The data belong to a study of cytomegalovirus exposure and HLA in healthy donors. Overall study results and limits: That first-cohort TCR clusters tended to co-occur in the approximately 110 validation repertoires was found in a later analysis. High specificity and sensitivity for cytomegalovirus status were reported for the classifier. Some TCR beta chains (over 150 of them) were listed as cytomegalovirus-associated.

Using immunoSEQ multiplex PCR, the repertoire was profiled, and TCRdb retains in-frame clones only, with some absent. The sample carries around 300,000 clones, around 85% recorded once. V lost 5 bases, J lost 5 bases, and 9 bases stayed unmatched. This CDR3 comprises 15 residues. Germline values: CDR1 MDHEN, CDR2 SYDVKM. The source of this sequence is a woman aged 18 to 35 in good health and CMV-seronegative. Material: PBMCs. The J gene is TRBJ1-2, the V gene TRBV28; 9 bases map to TRBD1. The CDR3 DNA reads TGTGCCAGCAGTACATCCGGGACAGGGTTGTATGGCTACACCTTC. It specifies CASSTSGTGLYGYTF.